This T cell receptor (beta chain) was identified during a study of T-cell reconstitution after alpha-beta-depleted transplantation in children. This sample's TCRbeta library carried unique molecular identifier barcodes. In TCRdb, the PCR reads were re-called with MiXCR into one record per CDR3 protein. This sample has a few hundred thousand distinct CDR3 sequences, with roughly a tenth found just once. This clonotype was seen at least ten times. CDR3 size: 14 residues. From germline, CDR1 is ENHRY and CDR2 SYGVKD. V was shortened by 4 bases and J by 1 base, with 11 bases between the two germline ends.

The material was PBMCs from the stem cell graft donor, obtained from the stem cell graft. The sequence was collected from a human donor who donated a stem cell graft to a child with acute myeloid leukemia. The V call is TRBV10-3, the J call TRBJ2-7, with D tentatively TRBD2 (6 bases). The CDR3 DNA reads TGTGCCATCAGTGTTGTAGCGGATTCCTACGAGCAGTACTTC. It encodes CAISVVADSYEQYF.